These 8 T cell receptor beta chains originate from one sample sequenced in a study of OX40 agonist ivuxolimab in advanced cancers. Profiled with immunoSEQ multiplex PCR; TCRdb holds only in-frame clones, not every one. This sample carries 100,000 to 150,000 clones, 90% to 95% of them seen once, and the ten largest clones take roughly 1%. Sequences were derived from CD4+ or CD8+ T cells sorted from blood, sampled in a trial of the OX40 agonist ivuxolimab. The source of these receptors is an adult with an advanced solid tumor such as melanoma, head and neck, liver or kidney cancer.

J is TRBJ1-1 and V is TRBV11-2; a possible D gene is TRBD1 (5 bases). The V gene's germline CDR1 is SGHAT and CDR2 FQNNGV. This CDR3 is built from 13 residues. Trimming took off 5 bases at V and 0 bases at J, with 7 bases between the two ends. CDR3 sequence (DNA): TGTGCCAGCAGCCGGACACTGAACACTGAAGCTTTCTTT. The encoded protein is CASSRTLNTEAFF.

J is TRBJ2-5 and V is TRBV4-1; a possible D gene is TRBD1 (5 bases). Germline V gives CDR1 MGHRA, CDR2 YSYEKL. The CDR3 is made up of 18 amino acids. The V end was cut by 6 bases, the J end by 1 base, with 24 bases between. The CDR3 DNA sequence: TGCGCCAGCAGTCGCCAGACCCTAGTGGGGCAGGTCCAAGAGACCCAGTACTTC. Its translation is CASSRQTLVGQVQETQYF.

CDR3 sequence (DNA): TGTGCTAGTGGTTTGTTTTCTAGCGGCACAGATACGCAGTATTTT. This codes for CASGLFSSGTDTQYF. The chain uses TRBV12-5 and TRBJ2-3, with D possibly being TRBD2 (6 bases). With 2 bases removed from V and 1 base from J, the gap between germline ends came to 10 bases. The CDR3 runs 15 residues. The germline V gene encodes CDR1 LGHNT and CDR2 FRNRAP. Supplemented by reference TRBV12-5 and TRBJ2-3, the full variable domain reads DARVTQTPRHKVTEMGQEVTMRCQPILGHNTVFWYRQTMMQGLELLAYFRNRAPLDDSGMPKDRFSAEMPDATLATLKIQPSEPRDSAVYFCASGLFSSGTDTQYFGPGTRLTVL.

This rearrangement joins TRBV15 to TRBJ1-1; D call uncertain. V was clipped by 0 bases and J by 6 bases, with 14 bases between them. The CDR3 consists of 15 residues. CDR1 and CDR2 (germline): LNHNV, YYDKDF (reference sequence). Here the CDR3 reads CATSRDKGLSAEAFF. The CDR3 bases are TGTGCCACCAGCAGAGATAAAGGGTTATCAGCTGAAGCTTTCTTT.

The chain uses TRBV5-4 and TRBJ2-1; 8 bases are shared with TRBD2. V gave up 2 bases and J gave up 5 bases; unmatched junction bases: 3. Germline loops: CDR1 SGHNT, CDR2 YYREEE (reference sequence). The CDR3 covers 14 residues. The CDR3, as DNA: TGTGCCAGCAGCTTCCTGCGGGGGGACAATGAGCAGTTCTTC. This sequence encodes CASSFLRGDNEQFF.

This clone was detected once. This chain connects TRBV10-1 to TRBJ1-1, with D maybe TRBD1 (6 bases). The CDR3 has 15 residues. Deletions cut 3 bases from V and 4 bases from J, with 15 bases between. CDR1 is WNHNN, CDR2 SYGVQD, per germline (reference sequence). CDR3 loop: CASSDSGRGRTEAFF. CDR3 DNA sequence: TGCGCCAGCAGTGATTCGGGCAGGGGTCGCACTGAAGCTTTCTTT.

This CDR3 reads CASGWEGKNRDGNYEQYF. DNA of the CDR3: TGTGCTAGTGGTTGGGAGGGAAAGAACCGGGACGGGAACTACGAGCAGTACTTC. The chain links TRBV12-5 to TRBJ2-7; 7 bases align to TRBD2. There are 18 residues in the CDR3. The V gene end was trimmed by 4 bases and the J gene end by 3 bases; junction bases not matched to a gene: 18. CDR1 is LGHNT and CDR2 is FRNRAP in the germline V gene.

The CDR3 DNA is TGTGCCAGCAGCTTCGTGCGGGACGGGACCGGCCAGCAGTACTTC. It specifies CASSFVRDGTGQQYF. J is TRBJ2-7 and V is TRBV11-2, with D possibly being TRBD2 (6 bases). Germline CDR1 and CDR2: SGHAT and FQNNGV. CDR3 length equals 15 residues. The germline V and J ends were trimmed by 3 bases and 8 bases, with 20 bases remaining between them.